This T cell receptor (beta chain) was observed in a study of beta chain features in type 1 diabetes. The whole isolated RNA underwent reverse transcription, so sequencing captured expressed TCRB transcripts. Some clones are missing from TCRdb's copy, which holds only in-frame ones; the method was immunoSEQ multiplex PCR. Of about 240,000 clones listed, 27% are singletons. Losses at the gene ends were 5 bases for V and 4 bases for J; bases not matched to a gene: 7. The CDR3 covers 17 residues. Germline CDR1 reads SEHNR; CDR2 reads FQNEAQ (reference sequence). This clone was seen just once. The sequencing sample was made of central memory CD4+ T cells from blood. This sequence was found in a young man in good health. The V call is TRBV7-9, the J call TRBJ2-5, with TRBD2 matching 16 bases. CDR3 DNA sequence: TGTGCCAGCAGCCCGGGACTAGCGGGAGGGCAAGGAGAGACCCAGTACTTC. Its translation is CASSPGLAGGQGETQYF.